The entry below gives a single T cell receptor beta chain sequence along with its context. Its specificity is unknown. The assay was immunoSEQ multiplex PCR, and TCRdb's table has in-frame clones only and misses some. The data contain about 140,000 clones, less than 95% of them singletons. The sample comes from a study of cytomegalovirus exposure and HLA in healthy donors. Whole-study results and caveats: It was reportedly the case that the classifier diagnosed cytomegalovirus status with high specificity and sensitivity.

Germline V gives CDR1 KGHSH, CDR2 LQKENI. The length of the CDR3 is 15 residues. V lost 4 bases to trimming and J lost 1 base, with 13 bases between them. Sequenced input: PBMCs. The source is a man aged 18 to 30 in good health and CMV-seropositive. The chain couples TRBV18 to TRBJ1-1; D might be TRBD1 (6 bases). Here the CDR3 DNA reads TGTGCCAGCTCACTGGGTGCGGGGGCGAACACTGAAGCTTTCTTT. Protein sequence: CASSLGAGANTEAFF.